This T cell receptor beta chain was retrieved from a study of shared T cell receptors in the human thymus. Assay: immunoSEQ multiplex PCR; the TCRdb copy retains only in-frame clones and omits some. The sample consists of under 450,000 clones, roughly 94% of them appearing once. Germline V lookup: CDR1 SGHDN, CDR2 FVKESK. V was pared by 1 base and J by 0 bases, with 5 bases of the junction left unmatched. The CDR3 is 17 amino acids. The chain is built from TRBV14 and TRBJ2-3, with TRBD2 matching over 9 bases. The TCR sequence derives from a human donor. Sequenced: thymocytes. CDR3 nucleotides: TGTGCCAGCAGCCAAGTACTAGCGGGTTGGAGCACAGATACGCAGTATTTT. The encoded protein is CASSQVLAGWSTDTQYF. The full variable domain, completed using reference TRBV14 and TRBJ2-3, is EAGVTQFPSHSVIEKGQTVTLRCDPISGHDNLYWYRRVMGKEIKFLLHFVKESKQDESGMPNNRFLAERTGGTYSTLKVQPAELEDSGVYFCASSQVLAGWSTDTQYFGPGTRLTVL.